Below are 24 T cell receptor beta chains sequenced from a single sample in a study of cytomegalovirus exposure and HLA in healthy donors. PCR involved 60 Vbeta and 13 Jbeta primers. The table came from immunoSEQ multiplex PCR; TCRdb's copy has only in-frame clones and leaves some out. The sample has 150,000 to 200,000 clones; around 80% are singletons. Sequenced material: PBMCs. The receptors stem from a boy aged 2 to 9 in good health and CMV-seronegative.

The V and J genes are TRBV5-6 and TRBJ2-3; 8 nucleotides match TRBD1. The V gene's germline CDR1 is SGHDT and CDR2 YYEEEE. V dropped 2 bases and J dropped 3; count of bases not matched to a gene: 5. The CDR3 sequence is 15 residues long. CDR3 residues: CASSLGQGATDTQYF. The DNA of the CDR3 is TGTGCCAGCAGCTTAGGCCAGGGGGCAACAGATACGCAGTATTTT. Full variable domain (rest looked up from reference TRBV5-6 and TRBJ2-3): DAGVTQSPTHLIKTRGQQVTLRCSPKSGHDTVSWYQQALGQGPQFIFQYYEEEERQRGNFPDRFSGHQFPNYSSELNVNALLLGDSALYLCASSLGQGATDTQYFGPGTRLTVL.

V and J are TRBV4-3 and TRBJ1-5; D might be TRBD1 (6 bases). This CDR3 is built from 15 residues. The V end lost 0 bases, the J end lost 5 bases, and 11 bases lay between the germline ends. Germline CDR1 reads LGHNA; CDR2 reads YSLEER. DNA of the CDR3: TGCGCCAGCAGCCAAGAAGGCAGGGGTCATCAGCCCCAGCATTTT. It codes for CASSQEGRGHQPQHF.

This rearrangement joins TRBV28 to TRBJ2-3; 11 nucleotides agree with TRBD2. This CDR3 contains 15 residues. Losses at the gene ends were 6 bases for V and 4 bases for J; bases not matched to a gene: 6. Germline V gene data show CDR1 as MDHEN and CDR2 as SYDVKM. The CDR3 spells CASSLAGGPADTQYF. CDR3 nucleotides: TGTGCCAGCAGCTTAGCGGGGGGGCCGGCAGATACGCAGTATTTT.

CDR3 protein: CASSYGQSNSPLHF. The DNA for the CDR3 is TGTGCCAGCAGTTACGGACAGAGCAATTCACCCCTCCACTTT. The chain couples TRBV6-5 to TRBJ1-6; D may be TRBD1 (6 bases). CDR1 is MNHEY, CDR2 SVGAGI, per germline. Deletions cut 2 bases from V and 7 bases from J, with 9 bases between. This CDR3 comprises 14 residues.

V usage is TRBV4-1 and J usage is TRBJ2-7; perhaps TRBD2 as D (6 bases). The CDR3 length is 14 residues. V was clipped by 0 bases and J by 5 bases, with 11 bases between them. Germline CDR1 MGHRA, CDR2 YSYEKL. The chain's CDR3 is CASSQEGSGDEQYF. The CDR3 bases are TGCGCCAGCAGCCAAGAGGGGTCGGGGGACGAGCAGTACTTC.

The rearrangement joins TRBV10-3 to TRBJ1-1; 9 bases agree with TRBD1. This CDR3 region has 13 residues. The trim removed 10 bases at V and 4 bases at J, leaving 7 bases unmatched. The germline CDR1 and CDR2 sequences are ENHRY and SYGVKD. DNA for the CDR3: TGTGCCACAACAGGGGGCGACGGCACTGAAGCTTTCTTT. Translation: CATTGGDGTEAFF.

The chain couples TRBV25-1 to TRBJ2-3; 12 bases align to TRBD1. Trimming removed 1 base from V and 6 bases from J; junction bases left unmatched: 2. The CDR3 has 15 residues. Germline V lookup: CDR1 MGHDK, CDR2 SYGVNS. This chain's CDR3 is CASSESGTGGDTQYF. The CDR3 DNA sequence: TGTGCCAGCAGTGAATCGGGGACAGGGGGCGATACGCAGTATTTT. Together with reference TRBV25-1 and TRBJ2-3, the CDR3 gives the full variable domain: EADIYQTPRYLVIGTGKKITLECSQTMGHDKMYWYQQDPGMELHLIHYSYGVNSTEKGDLSSESTVSRIRTEHFPLTLESARPSHTSQYLCASSESGTGGDTQYFGPGTRLTVL.

V is TRBV6-1 and J is TRBJ1-5; D may be TRBD1 (5 bases). Germline assignment: CDR1 MNHNS and CDR2 SASEGT. The CDR3 consists of 15 residues. Trimming left V 6 bases short and J 2 bases short, with 14 bases between. The CDR3 reads CASRVGLGGNQPQHF. The CDR3 DNA is TGTGCCAGCAGGGTGGGACTTGGAGGCAATCAGCCCCAGCATTTT.

CDR3 loop: CASSQEDGEREGKGNEQFF. Written as DNA, the CDR3 is TGCGCCAGCAGCCAAGAAGATGGGGAGCGGGAGGGCAAAGGAAATGAGCAGTTCTTC. V is TRBV4-3 and J is TRBJ2-1, with 10 bases fitting TRBD2. Germline CDR1 LGHNA, CDR2 YSLEER. The V and J ends lost 0 bases and 7 bases, in that order; junction bases with no gene match: 15. The CDR3 spans 19 residues.

The gene calls are TRBV7-9 and TRBJ1-4, with D possibly TRBD1 on 5 matching bases. The CDR3 totals 15 residues. Trimming cost V 6 bases and J 4 bases, with 15 bases left between them. CDR1 and CDR2 (germline): SEHNR, FQNEAQ (reference sequence). The CDR3 DNA reads as TGTGCCAGCAGAGAAGGGCTTCAGGGTAATGAAAAACTGTTTTTT. Protein sequence: CASREGLQGNEKLFF.

The chain couples TRBV19 to TRBJ1-1; possible D gene TRBD1, 5 bases. Trimming pared 3 bases from V and 7 bases from J, leaving 12 bases between. Germline CDR1 reads LNHDA; CDR2 reads SQIVND (reference sequence). The CDR3 consists of 13 residues. The DNA for the CDR3 is TGTGCCAGTAGTATCCGGGGGACGAATGAAGCTTTCTTT. It yields the protein CASSIRGTNEAFF.

This chain connects TRBV18 to TRBJ2-1, with TRBD1 as a possible D gene (5 bases). Germline V gene sequence: CDR1 KGHSH, CDR2 LQKENI. Trimming cost V 6 bases and J 6 bases, with 12 bases left between them. This CDR3 spans 13 amino acids. The CDR3 loop reads CASSESQGNEQFF. In nucleotides, the CDR3 is TGTGCCAGCTCTGAATCCCAGGGCAATGAGCAGTTCTTC.

The chain couples TRBV9 to TRBJ1-2; TRBD1 agrees at 8 bases. Germline CDR1 SGDLS, CDR2 YYNGEE. The CDR3 totals 17 residues. V shed 4 bases, J shed 3 bases, and the junction held 14 bases outside the gene matches. DNA of the CDR3: TGTGCCAGCAGCCCCCATGACAGGGGCCCAATCTACTATGGCTACACCTTC. This translates into CASSPHDRGPIYYGYTF.

The chain combines TRBV13 with TRBJ1-1; D is unresolved. V was pared by 5 bases and J by 2 bases, with 6 bases between. Looked up from germline, CDR1 is PRHDT and CDR2 is FYEKMQ (reference sequence). The CDR3 length is 12 residues. Here the CDR3 reads CASSRHNTEAFF. The CDR3 bases are TGTGCCAGCAGCAGACACAACACTGAAGCTTTCTTT.

The chain has TRBV30 and TRBJ2-3, with D uncertain. From germline, CDR1 is GTSNPN and CDR2 SVGIG (reference sequence). The ends were cut back, 3 bases at V and 5 bases at J, with 9 bases in the middle. This CDR3 spans 12 amino acids. The CDR3 DNA is TGTGCCTGGAGCCCCCGCGGAGATACGCAGTATTTT. Protein product: CAWSPRGDTQYF.

The V call is TRBV6-6, the J call TRBJ1-2; weak D call: TRBD1 (5 bases). CDR3 length: 13 residues. Germline values: CDR1 MNHNY, CDR2 SVGAGI (reference sequence). The V gene lost 2 bases and the J gene lost 3 bases, with 7 bases spanning the gap. The CDR3 protein is CASSYRGYYGYTF. As DNA, the CDR3 is TGTGCCAGCAGTTACAGGGGTTACTATGGCTACACCTTC.

The V call is TRBV5-1, the J call TRBJ1-1; the match to TRBD1 covers 7 bases. V was pared by 4 bases and J by 3 bases, with 3 bases of the junction left unmatched. CDR1 and CDR2 (germline): SGHRS, YFSETQ. The CDR3 length is 13 residues. The CDR3 loop reads CASSQGEDTEAFF. In nucleotides, the CDR3 is TGCGCCAGCAGCCAGGGGGAGGACACTGAAGCTTTCTTT.

The chain uses TRBV12-5 and TRBJ2-3, with 9 nucleotides matching TRBD2. Germline V CDR1 and CDR2: LGHNT, FRNRAP. The CDR3 loop spans 16 amino acids. V was clipped by 0 bases and J by 5 bases; unmatched bases: 6. The CDR3 loop reads CASGLVVAGVVDTQYF. The CDR3 bases are TGTGCTAGTGGTTTGGTAGTAGCGGGAGTAGTAGATACGCAGTATTTT.

The CDR3 loop reads CASLIAAFTDTQYF. For the CDR3, the DNA is TGTGCCAGCCTTATAGCGGCCTTCACAGATACGCAGTATTTT. The gene calls are TRBV2 and TRBJ2-3; tentative D call: TRBD2 (6 bases). Trimming took off 8 bases at V and 2 bases at J, with 14 bases between the two ends. Germline V gives CDR1 SNHLY, CDR2 FYNNEI. The CDR3 extends over 14 amino acids.

This chain joins TRBV27 and TRBJ2-2, with D unclear. CDR1 MNHEY and CDR2 SMNVEV come from the germline V gene (reference sequence). The CDR3 loop spans 14 amino acids. The V end lost 6 bases, the J end lost 2 bases, and 10 bases lay between the germline ends. The CDR3 here is CASRKEINTGELFF. CDR3 in DNA: TGTGCCAGCAGGAAGGAGATAAACACCGGGGAGCTGTTTTTT.

This clone appeared a few times. V and J are TRBV5-3 and TRBJ1-2, with D unclear. TRBV5-3 is given ORF status, its function remaining uncertain. This CDR3 has 14 residues. The V and J ends lost 4 bases and 5 bases respectively, with 15 bases between them. The CDR3 spells CARSLLLLRYGYTF. The CDR3 coding sequence is TGTGCCAGAAGCCTCTTACTCCTCCGTTATGGCTACACCTTC.

V is TRBV9 and J is TRBJ2-1; 7 bases fit TRBD2. V lost 2 bases and J lost 5; bases outside the gene matches: 7. Per germline, CDR1 SGDLS and CDR2 YYNGEE. This CDR3 has 15 residues. CDR3 protein: CASSVRSGPDNEQFF. The CDR3 DNA sequence: TGTGCCAGCAGCGTCCGTAGCGGGCCTGACAATGAGCAGTTCTTC. The full variable domain, rest sourced from reference TRBV9 and TRBJ2-1, is DSGVTQTPKHLITATGQRVTLRCSPRSGDLSVYWYQQSLDQGLQFLIQYYNGEERAKGNILERFSAQQFPDLHSELNLSSLELGDSALYFCASSVRSGPDNEQFFGPGTRLTVL.

The V gene is TRBV27, the J gene TRBJ2-1; 7 bases align to TRBD1. The CDR3 totals 13 residues. Germline CDR1 and CDR2: MNHEY and SMNVEV (reference sequence). The ends lost 7 bases at V and 9 bases at J; junction bases unmatched: 9. As DNA, the CDR3 is TGTGCCAGCAACCTACAGGGGCGGAGTGAGCAGTTCTTC. This translates into CASNLQGRSEQFF.

J is TRBJ1-2 and V is TRBV5-6; 10 nucleotides line up with TRBD1. In germline, CDR1 is SGHDT, CDR2 YYEEEE. V was pared by 4 bases and J by 3 bases, with 6 bases of the junction left unmatched. CDR3 size: 15 residues. The CDR3 region is CASSEDRGPDYGYTF. CDR3 nucleotides: TGTGCCAGCAGCGAAGACAGGGGGCCGGACTATGGCTACACCTTC.